These 29 T cell receptor beta chains originate from one sample sequenced in a study of technical replicates of blood from a few donors. Using immunoSEQ multiplex PCR, the repertoire was profiled, and TCRdb retains in-frame clones only, with some absent. The table shows around 70,000 clones, with around 94% occurring only once. Sequencing was done on a sample of T cells isolated from PBMCs. Source of these receptors: a human donor in good health.

This CDR3 reads CASSVGGGPFAPQHF. CDR3 coding DNA: TGTGCCAGCAGCGTGGGAGGGGGGCCCTTTGCGCCCCAGCATTTT. This chain joins TRBV9 and TRBJ1-5; weak D call: TRBD1 (6 bases). V lost 2 bases to trimming and J lost 9 bases, with 18 bases between them. The CDR3 contains 15 residues. Germline loops: CDR1 SGDLS, CDR2 YYNGEE.

The V call is TRBV10-3, the J call TRBJ1-1, with D possibly TRBD1 on 5 matching bases. The V gene's germline CDR1 is ENHRY and CDR2 SYGVKD. V lost 6 bases and J 5 bases, leaving 19 bases between the germline ends. The CDR3 loop spans 15 amino acids. The DNA for the CDR3 is TGTGCCATCAGGATAGGGACTCCTGGGAATACTGAAGCTTTCTTT. It encodes CAIRIGTPGNTEAFF.

The V and J genes are TRBV11-3 and TRBJ2-1; 7 positions match TRBD2. V shed 4 bases, J shed 2 bases, and the junction held 5 bases outside the gene matches. The CDR3 sequence is 15 residues long. From germline, CDR1 is SGHNT and CDR2 YENEEA. The CDR3 bases are TGTGCCAGCAGCTGGTCGGGAGGAACCTACAATGAGCAGTTCTTC. This sequence encodes CASSWSGGTYNEQFF.

J is TRBJ2-2 and V is TRBV20-1; D is unresolved. Germline CDR1 is DFQATT and CDR2 is SNEGSKA (reference sequence). Trimming shortened V by 7 bases and J by 1 base, and 4 bases separated the two germline ends. This CDR3 region has 11 residues. DNA for the CDR3: TGCAGTGGACAGAACACCGGGGAGCTGTTTTTT. This sequence encodes CSGQNTGELFF.

V is TRBV2 and J is TRBJ2-1, with D possibly being TRBD2 (6 bases). This CDR3 is 14 amino acids long. Germline CDR1 and CDR2: SNHLY and FYNNEI. The CDR3 is CAHTAGKFTNEQFF. The CDR3 nucleotides are TGTGCTCATACGGCGGGGAAGTTTACAAATGAGCAGTTCTTC.

This chain joins TRBV13 and TRBJ1-2; D possibly corresponds to TRBD1 (5 bases). V was trimmed by 3 bases and J by 8 bases, leaving 10 bases between them. The CDR3 runs 12 residues. CDR1 and CDR2 (germline): PRHDT, FYEKMQ (reference sequence). CDR3 amino acids: CASSFQGNGYTF. The CDR3 bases are TGTGCCAGCAGCTTTCAGGGAAACGGCTACACCTTC.

The CDR3 nucleotides read TGTGCCAGCAGCCTGTCGGGGGGGCCTAATGAAAAACTGTTTTTT. Protein product: CASSLSGGPNEKLFF. The V and J genes are TRBV11-2 and TRBJ1-4; D is possibly TRBD1 (6 bases). The V gene lost 5 bases and the J gene lost 3 bases, with 13 bases spanning the gap. CDR1 and CDR2 from the germline V gene are SGHAT and FQNNGV. CDR3 length equals 15 residues.

This rearrangement joins TRBV6-5 to TRBJ2-7, with 10 bases matching TRBD1. After removal of 6 bases from V and 4 bases from J, the junction contained 9 bases not matched to a gene. This CDR3 has 15 amino acids. Germline loops: CDR1 MNHEY, CDR2 SVGAGI. Here the CDR3 DNA reads TGTGCCAGCAGACCGACAGGGGGCAGTGGGTACGAGCAGTACTTC. Protein: CASRPTGGSGYEQYF.

The V gene is TRBV7-3, the J gene TRBJ2-2; D remains ambiguous. This CDR3 spans 11 amino acids. Germline CDR1 reads SGHTA; CDR2 reads FQGTGA. Trimming pared 8 bases from V and 4 bases from J, leaving 5 bases between. CDR3 bases: TGTGCCAGCGGCGGCACCGGGGAGCTGTTTTTT. Amino acid sequence: CASGGTGELFF. Full variable domain (outside the CDR3, taken from reference TRBV7-3 and TRBJ2-2): GAGVSQTPSNKVTEKGKYVELRCDPISGHTALYWYRQSLGQGPEFLIYFQGTGAADDSGLPNDRFFAVRPEGSVSTLKIQRTERGDSAVYLCASGGTGELFFGEGSRLTVL.

This chain links TRBV7-2 with TRBJ2-7; TRBD2 matches 14 bases. Germline V gives CDR1 SGHTA, CDR2 FQGNSA. With V trimmed by 5 bases and J by 6 bases, 12 bases remained unmatched. The CDR3 covers 17 residues. This chain's CDR3 is CASSPTGGGLAGVEQYF. The CDR3, as DNA: TGTGCCAGCAGCCCAACCGGCGGGGGACTAGCGGGAGTCGAGCAGTACTTC.

The chain has TRBV7-2 and TRBJ1-3, with D uncertain. Deletions cut 2 bases from V and 4 bases from J, with 15 bases between. Germline CDR1 SGHTA, CDR2 FQGNSA. The CDR3 is 16 residues long. CDR3 region: CASSLTSREYGNTIYF. In nucleotides, the CDR3 is TGTGCCAGCAGCTTAACTAGTCGTGAATACGGAAACACCATATATTTT.

The V call is TRBV27, the J call TRBJ2-7; D possibly corresponds to TRBD1 (5 bases). Germline V gene sequence: CDR1 MNHEY, CDR2 SMNVEV (reference sequence). The CDR3 spans 13 residues. Deletions cut 5 bases from V and 2 bases from J, with 10 bases between. CDR3 amino acids: CASSQGLTYEQYF. As DNA, the CDR3 is TGTGCCAGCAGTCAGGGTCTGACCTACGAGCAGTACTTC.

V usage is TRBV7-2 and J usage is TRBJ2-3, with D perhaps TRBD1 (6 bases). The V gene's germline CDR1 is SGHTA and CDR2 FQGNSA. The V end lost 1 base, the J end lost 2 bases, and 10 bases lay between the germline ends. This CDR3 has 15 amino acids. CDR3 residues: CASSLVGTYTDTQYF. The CDR3 nucleotides read TGTGCCAGCAGCTTAGTAGGGACATACACAGATACGCAGTATTTT.

The chain joins TRBV16 to TRBJ1-5, with 7 bases identical to TRBD1. Looked up from germline, CDR1 is KGHSY and CDR2 is FQNENV. J gave up 4 bases and V 4 bases, and 7 bases lay outside the gene matches. The CDR3 loop spans 15 amino acids. This CDR3 is CASSLQGGGNQPQHF. The CDR3 nucleotides are TGTGCCAGCAGCCTGCAGGGGGGTGGGAATCAGCCCCAGCATTTT.

The V gene is TRBV9, the J gene TRBJ2-1, with 11 bases that match TRBD2. Per the germline V gene, CDR1 is SGDLS and CDR2 is YYNGEE. Germline trimming cut 0 bases from V and 7 bases from J; bases unmatched to any gene: 3. CDR3 length: 15 residues. CDR3 sequence reads: CASSVVAGGGNEQFF. CDR3 DNA: TGTGCCAGCAGCGTAGTAGCGGGAGGGGGGAATGAGCAGTTCTTC.

This clone was detected only a few times. This sequence joins TRBV9 and TRBJ1-5; 8 nucleotides match TRBD1. V lost 0 bases and J lost 6; bases outside the gene matches: 5. CDR1 and CDR2 (germline): SGDLS, YYNGEE. This CDR3 region has 15 residues. CDR3 residues: CASSVEDREGQPQHF. The DNA for the CDR3 is TGTGCCAGCAGCGTAGAGGACAGGGAGGGTCAGCCCCAGCATTTT.

This clone has just one count. The chain couples TRBV12-5 to TRBJ2-7, with D possibly TRBD1 on 5 matching bases. V was cut by 3 bases and J by 4 bases, with 19 bases left in between. This CDR3 spans 16 amino acids. Germline V gene sequence: CDR1 LGHNT, CDR2 FRNRAP. The CDR3 coding sequence is TGTGCTAGTGGTTTAGTGCTAGGGGCCGACCCTTACGAGCAGTACTTC. Translating gives CASGLVLGADPYEQYF.

This clone was observed a single time. The gene calls are TRBV7-9 and TRBJ2-7; TRBD1 agrees at 8 bases. From germline, CDR1 is SEHNR and CDR2 FQNEAQ (reference sequence). V dropped 5 bases and J dropped 2; count of bases not matched to a gene: 2. The CDR3 runs to 13 residues. The CDR3 loop reads CASSRTGTYEQYF. CDR3 sequence (DNA): TGTGCCAGCAGCAGGACAGGGACCTACGAGCAGTACTTC.

This sequence joins TRBV11-3 and TRBJ2-7; unclear D gene. Germline V gene sequence: CDR1 SGHNT, CDR2 YENEEA. The germline V and J ends were trimmed by 4 bases and 7 bases, with 17 bases remaining between them. The CDR3 is 14 residues long. The DNA for the CDR3 is TGTGCCAGCAGCTCCCGCTCAGTGTACGTAGAGCAGTACTTC. Amino acids: CASSSRSVYVEQYF.

The chain employs TRBV7-8 and TRBJ1-1, with a possible D match to TRBD1 (5 bases). This CDR3 spans 13 amino acids. The ends were cut back, 8 bases at V and 3 bases at J, with 13 bases in the middle. Per the germline V gene, CDR1 is SGHVS and CDR2 is FQNEAQ. The DNA for the CDR3 is TGTGCCAGCTCATTCGGGGGAGACACTGAAGCTTTCTTT. Translating it yields CASSFGGDTEAFF.

The V gene is TRBV19, the J gene TRBJ1-2; 7 positions agree with TRBD1. This CDR3 comprises 14 residues. V gave up 5 bases and J gave up 4 bases; unmatched junction bases: 7. Germline V gene data show CDR1 as LNHDA and CDR2 as SQIVND (reference sequence). DNA of the CDR3: TGTGCCAGTAGTTCGACAGGGAATGGCTATGGCTACACCTTC. It translates to CASSSTGNGYGYTF.

The chain uses TRBV4-2 and TRBJ1-3; D uncertain. V lost 4 bases, J lost 0 bases, and 10 bases lay in between. The CDR3 loop spans 15 amino acids. CDR1 is LGHNA, CDR2 YNFKEQ, per germline. The CDR3 DNA follows: TGTGCCAGCAGCCCCTCCGAGAGCTCTGGAAACACCATATATTTT. It is translated as CASSPSESSGNTIYF.

The rearrangement links TRBV5-5 to TRBJ2-7; D not certain. CDR1 and CDR2 (germline): SGHKS, YYEKEE (reference sequence). Trimming pared 0 bases from V and 5 bases from J, leaving 12 bases between. The CDR3 is 14 amino acids. The CDR3 reads CASSLAMNNHEQYF. CDR3 bases: TGTGCCAGCAGCTTGGCCATGAACAACCACGAGCAGTACTTC.

CDR3 bases: TGTGCCAGCAGCGCCCTGGACTCCTATGGCTACACCTTC. Residues: CASSALDSYGYTF. The J gene is TRBJ1-2, the V gene TRBV11-3; D is undetermined. The V gene lost 5 bases and the J gene lost 4 bases, with 11 bases spanning the gap. The CDR3 consists of 13 residues. Per germline, CDR1 SGHNT and CDR2 YENEEA.

This chain uses TRBV10-3 with TRBJ1-1; unclear D gene. This CDR3 region has 13 residues. V dropped 3 bases and J dropped 7 bases, with 12 bases sitting between them. In germline, CDR1 is ENHRY, CDR2 SYGVKD. The CDR3 loop is CAISESQDFEAFF. The CDR3 region has the DNA TGTGCCATCAGTGAATCTCAGGATTTTGAAGCTTTCTTT.

The rearrangement links TRBV5-1 to TRBJ2-7; 10 bases agree with TRBD2. Losses at the gene ends were 4 bases for V and 4 bases for J; bases not matched to a gene: 8. The CDR3 runs 15 residues. Germline loops: CDR1 SGHRS, CDR2 YFSETQ. The CDR3 region is CASSPSGGAGYEQYF. The CDR3 DNA sequence: TGCGCCAGCAGCCCGAGCGGGGGGGCTGGGTACGAGCAGTACTTC.

In this sample, this clone turned up once. This chain joins TRBV9 and TRBJ2-6; 7 bases line up with TRBD1. J lost 1 base, V lost 4 bases, and 2 bases had no gene match. Germline V CDR1 and CDR2: SGDLS, YYNGEE. The CDR3 is 15 amino acids. The CDR3 DNA reads as TGTGCCAGCAGCAAGACAGGGTCTGGGGCCAACGTCCTGACTTTC. It is translated as CASSKTGSGANVLTF.

This sequence joins TRBV5-1 and TRBJ2-1, with D possibly matching TRBD1 (5 bases). The germline CDR1 and CDR2 sequences are SGHRS and YFSETQ. With 7 bases removed from V and 8 bases from J, the gap between germline ends came to 25 bases. The CDR3 has 16 amino acids. The CDR3 DNA reads as TGCGCCAGCGAGTCAGGACATACAACGTCGGGTCATGAGCAGTTCTTC. This encodes CASESGHTTSGHEQFF.

This rearrangement joins TRBV29-1 to TRBJ2-7; D perhaps matches TRBD2 (6 bases). Germline CDR1 reads SQVTM; CDR2 reads ANQGSEA. V lost 8 bases, J lost 0 bases, and 14 bases lay in between. This CDR3 is 13 amino acids long. The CDR3 loop is CSFWGGDSYEQYF. The CDR3 nucleotides read TGCAGCTTCTGGGGCGGGGACTCCTACGAGCAGTACTTC.